These 13 T cell receptor beta chains were all obtained from the same sample, sequenced in a study of beta chain features in type 1 diabetes. Study-wide results and caveats: A moderate, significant TCRB CDR3 shortening appeared in type 1 diabetes across four CD4+ subsets.

Every isolated RNA sample was fully reverse transcribed, so sequencing captured expressed TCRB transcripts. Sequencing used immunoSEQ multiplex PCR; TCRdb keeps in-frame clones, though not all of them. There are approximately 170,000 clones in the sample; roughly 60% occur only once, and nearly 0.09% lies in the top ten. Their antigen targets remain unknown. Material: naive CD4+ T cells from blood. These receptors were taken from a man aged 25 to 45 with type 1 diabetes.

The chain is built from TRBV29-1 and TRBJ2-5; 8 bases line up with TRBD2. The junction had 12 bases not matched to a gene; V was cut back by 7 bases and J by 2 bases. In germline, CDR1 is SQVTM, CDR2 ANQGSEA. This CDR3 region has 15 residues. CDR3 loop: CSDFSQRGLQETQYF. CDR3 coding DNA: TGCAGCGACTTCTCCCAGCGGGGGTTACAAGAGACCCAGTACTTC.

The sample holds one count of this clone. The chain recombines TRBV6-1 with TRBJ2-6; D gene ambiguous. The germline gives CDR1 MNHNS, CDR2 SASEGT. The CDR3 runs to 15 residues. Trimming removed 4 bases from V and 2 bases from J, with 9 bases in between. The CDR3 here is CASSARPPGANVLTF. The CDR3 bases are TGTGCCAGCAGTGCCCGACCCCCTGGGGCCAACGTCCTGACTTTC.

The chain joins TRBV4-3 to TRBJ1-6; 8 bases agree with TRBD1. J gave up 9 bases and V 0 bases, and 4 bases lay outside the gene matches. This CDR3 is 15 amino acids long. CDR1 and CDR2 from the germline V gene are LGHNA and YSLEER. The CDR3 DNA is TGCGCCAGCAGCCAAGACAGGGGGCGCGTTTCACCCCTCCACTTT. Translation gives CASSQDRGRVSPLHF.

This clone occurred a few times. The same CDR3 can be traced to other DNA sequences in this sample. The V gene is TRBV29-1, the J gene TRBJ2-5, with D unclear. The CDR3 is made up of 10 amino acids. V lost 2 bases and J 5 bases, leaving 3 bases between the germline ends. Germline assignment: CDR1 SQVTM and CDR2 ANQGSEA. This CDR3 reads CSVEQETQYF. The CDR3 nucleotides read TGCAGCGTTGAACAGGAGACCCAGTACTTC.

The CDR3 bases are TGCAGCGTTGGACAGGGGGAGCTCGATGGCTACACCTTC. Encoded protein: CSVGQGELDGYTF. The chain links TRBV29-1 to TRBJ1-2, with 9 nucleotides matching TRBD1. CDR3 length: 13 residues. Germline V gene sequence: CDR1 SQVTM, CDR2 ANQGSEA. The ends lost 4 bases at V and 6 bases at J; junction bases unmatched: 6.

The genes are TRBV4-3 and TRBJ2-1; the match to TRBD2 covers 9 bases. Per the germline V gene, CDR1 is LGHNA and CDR2 is YSLEER. This CDR3 region has 15 residues. Unmatched junction bases numbered 5, after V lost 0 bases and J lost 8 bases. The CDR3 protein is CASSQEVAGAHEQFF. The CDR3 DNA reads as TGCGCCAGCAGCCAAGAGGTAGCGGGGGCCCATGAGCAGTTCTTC.

There are a few counts of this clone. The chain uses TRBV29-1 and TRBJ2-1, with no clear D. Trimming took off 7 bases at V and 4 bases at J, with 17 bases between the two ends. This CDR3 has 14 amino acids. Germline V gene sequence: CDR1 SQVTM, CDR2 ANQGSEA. The CDR3 loop reads CSAAKVAIYNEQFF. DNA for the CDR3: TGCAGCGCTGCCAAGGTTGCGATATACAATGAGCAGTTCTTC.

The chain joins TRBV18 to TRBJ2-1, with D perhaps being TRBD1 or TRBD2 (5 bases each). Germline CDR1 is KGHSH and CDR2 is LQKENI. This CDR3 comprises 16 residues. Trimming took 0 bases from V and 3 from J, leaving 12 bases between them. CDR3 nucleotides: TGTGCCAGCTCACCACCGGGCTGGGGGAACTACAATGAGCAGTTCTTC. Encoded protein: CASSPPGWGNYNEQFF.

The rearrangement uses TRBV7-2 and TRBJ2-7; 8 bases line up with TRBD1. The CDR3 loop spans 16 amino acids. V trimming: 4 bases; J trimming: 2 bases; junction bases outside the gene matches: 10. Germline CDR1 and CDR2: SGHTA and FQGNSA. The CDR3 reads CASSSGQGSGTYEQYF. CDR3 in DNA: TGTGCCAGCAGCTCAGGACAGGGTTCGGGAACCTACGAGCAGTACTTC.

This sequence joins TRBV9 and TRBJ1-2; the D gene is possibly TRBD1 (6 bases). Germline CDR1 SGDLS, CDR2 YYNGEE. CDR3 size: 12 residues. The V end lost 4 bases, the J end lost 8 bases, and 12 bases lay between the germline ends. CDR3 nucleotide sequence: TGTGCCAGCAGCTCCGGACAGTGGGGCTACACCTTC. It translates to CASSSGQWGYTF.

This clone was detected only a few times. The chain couples TRBV9 to TRBJ1-4, with 7 nucleotides matching TRBD1. This CDR3 is built from 15 residues. Germline V gene data show CDR1 as SGDLS and CDR2 as YYNGEE. Germline trimming cut 0 bases from V and 6 bases from J; bases unmatched to any gene: 5. In nucleotides, the CDR3 is TGTGCCAGCAGCGTAGGGACAGGACGCGATGAAAAACTGTTTTTT. Translated, it gives CASSVGTGRDEKLFF.

This clone showed up just a few times. This chain uses TRBV7-2 with TRBJ2-3; D perhaps matches TRBD2 (7 bases). V dropped 0 bases and J dropped 2 bases, with 9 bases sitting between them. This CDR3 is 15 amino acids long. Germline V gene sequence: CDR1 SGHTA, CDR2 FQGNSA. CDR3 in amino acids: CASSLARGATDTQYF. The CDR3 nucleotides are TGTGCCAGCAGCTTAGCCCGGGGGGCCACAGATACGCAGTATTTT.

V usage is TRBV29-1 and J usage is TRBJ2-5; TRBD1 aligns across 11 bases. The CDR3 is made up of 14 amino acids. Germline V gene lookup returns CDR1 SQVTM and CDR2 ANQGSEA. Unmatched junction bases numbered 5, after V lost 7 bases and J lost 1 base. CDR3 nucleotide sequence: TGCAGCGCCTCCGGGACAGGGGGCCAAGAGACCCAGTACTTC. Amino acids: CSASGTGGQETQYF.